This entry concerns a single TCR beta chain. The antigen remains undetermined. The CDR3 is 15 residues long. Trimming took 0 bases from V and 3 from J, leaving 11 bases between them. Germline assignment: CDR1 MGHRA and CDR2 YSYEKL. TCRdb re-analysed the reads in MiXCR, keeping a single row per CDR3 protein. The sample carries 54,000 or so distinct CDR3 sequences, roughly a third recorded once. This sample stems from a study of T cell repertoires in cytomegalovirus infection. Study conclusions and caveats: People with CMV and the relevant HLA were identified by cumulative public TCR beta family frequency.

This chain uses TRBV4-1 with TRBJ1-2, with D unresolved. The sequenced sample was PBMCs, sequenced either directly or after in vitro stimulation (not recorded which). The clonotype originates from a human donor in good health (CMV status not recorded). Some clones in this sample may be carry-over from other donors' samples. CDR3 region: CASSQERGVDYGYTF. For the CDR3, the DNA is TGCGCCAGCAGCCAAGAGCGCGGGGTCGACTATGGCTACACCTTC.